One and the same sample provided the 25 T cell receptor beta chains below, sequenced in a study of blood T cell repertoires in COVID-19. Profiling relied on immunoSEQ multiplex PCR, and the TCRdb table lists in-frame clones only, not all of them. The table records roughly 290,000 clones, 90% of them present only once. The sequencing input was PBMCs or T cells enriched from blood (not recorded which). These receptors originate from a woman younger than 35 with acute COVID-19.

The V gene is TRBV7-8, the J gene TRBJ1-5; 8 nucleotides align to TRBD1. The V gene end was trimmed by 5 bases and the J gene end by 3 bases; junction bases not matched to a gene: 3. CDR3 size: 14 residues. Germline V CDR1 and CDR2: SGHVS, FQNEAQ. The CDR3 DNA is TGTGCCAGCAGCACGACAGGGGCCAATCAGCCCCAGCATTTT. Amino acid sequence: CASSTTGANQPQHF.

This chain uses TRBV13 with TRBJ2-7; D is ambiguous. CDR1 PRHDT and CDR2 FYEKMQ come from the germline V gene (reference sequence). CDR3 length equals 14 residues. Trimming cost V 3 bases and J 2 bases, with 11 bases left between them. CDR3 protein: CASSFVGRTYEQYF. CDR3 coding DNA: TGTGCCAGCAGCTTCGTGGGCCGGACCTACGAGCAGTACTTC. Combining the CDR3 with reference TRBV13 and TRBJ2-7 gives the whole variable domain AAGVIQSPRHLIKEKRETATLKCYPIPRHDTVYWYQQGPGQDPQFLISFYEKMQSDKGSIPDRFSAQQFSDYHSELNMSSLELGDSALYFCASSFVGRTYEQYFGPGTRLTVT.

J is TRBJ2-7 and V is TRBV28, with D maybe TRBD2 (6 bases). Trimming stripped 1 base from V and 2 bases from J, with 24 bases between. CDR3 length equals 19 residues. CDR1 and CDR2 (germline): MDHEN, SYDVKM. The CDR3 nucleotides read TGTGCCAGCAGTTTATTTCGGGGGAACCATATTCACAAACCCTACGAGCAGTACTTC. Its protein product is CASSLFRGNHIHKPYEQYF.

J is TRBJ2-1 and V is TRBV4-3; TRBD1 matches 9 bases. The CDR3 consists of 15 residues. Germline V lookup: CDR1 LGHNA, CDR2 YSLEER. The ends lost 5 bases at V and 5 bases at J; junction bases unmatched: 7. DNA for the CDR3: TGCGCCAGCAGCGAAACACAGGGGGCTCACAATGAGCAGTTCTTC. Translation: CASSETQGAHNEQFF.

Comment on this clone: Other DNA sequences in the sample encode the same CDR3. V is TRBV10-3 and J is TRBJ2-7; tentatively, D is TRBD2 (6 bases). Looked up from germline, CDR1 is ENHRY and CDR2 is SYGVKD. V lost 6 bases and J 3 bases, leaving 9 bases between the germline ends. This CDR3 has 12 amino acids. Here the CDR3 DNA reads TGTGCCATCAGCGAGACTAGCTACGAGCAGTACTTC. Its translation is CAISETSYEQYF.

This chain joins TRBV7-6 and TRBJ2-6; tentative D call: TRBD1 (8 bases). CDR1 is SGHVS, CDR2 FNYEAQ, per germline. The CDR3 extends over 20 amino acids. V was pared by 5 bases and J by 2 bases, with 25 bases between. CDR3 protein: CASSDDRGGTIVAGANVLTF. The DNA for the CDR3 is TGTGCCAGCAGCGATGACAGGGGAGGGACTATAGTGGCTGGGGCCAACGTCCTGACTTTC.

The chain is built from TRBV18 and TRBJ1-5; D ambiguous. Germline CDR1 and CDR2: KGHSH and LQKENI. Trimming removed 5 bases at V and 8 bases at J, with 19 bases between. This CDR3 has 15 amino acids. For the CDR3, the DNA is TGTGCCAGCTCAAGGAAGGGAGGCCCCGGGGAGCCCCAGCATTTT. Its protein product is CASSRKGGPGEPQHF.

This chain connects TRBV7-9 to TRBJ2-1, with TRBD1 matching over 10 bases. V lost 7 bases and J lost 5; bases outside the gene matches: 8. Germline CDR1 reads SEHNR; CDR2 reads FQNEAQ (reference sequence). CDR3 length equals 15 residues. The CDR3 DNA follows: TGTGCCAGCACCACCGGGACAGGGGCTAACAATGAGCAGTTCTTC. It codes for CASTTGTGANNEQFF.

The rearrangement uses TRBV6-5 and TRBJ2-1; 7 bases line up with TRBD2. V was clipped by 2 bases and J by 2 bases; unmatched bases: 6. The CDR3 spans 16 residues. Germline CDR1 is MNHEY and CDR2 is SVGAGI. The CDR3 region is CASSYPRAGAYNEQFF. The CDR3 coding sequence is TGTGCCAGCAGTTACCCCCGGGCGGGAGCCTACAATGAGCAGTTCTTC.

This chain links TRBV7-9 with TRBJ2-3; TRBD2 matches at 10 bases. The J segment lost 1 base and the V segment lost 4 bases, leaving 2 bases of the junction unmatched. CDR1 SEHNR and CDR2 FQNEAQ come from the germline V gene (reference sequence). This CDR3 has 15 amino acids. The CDR3 coding sequence is TGTGCCAGCAGCTGGACTAGCGGCCGCACAGATACGCAGTATTTT. It codes for CASSWTSGRTDTQYF.

In DNA form, the CDR3 reads TGTGCCAGTAGTATGGAGAGGGAGGGCCTTTACGAGCAGTACTTC. Amino acids: CASSMEREGLYEQYF. The gene calls are TRBV19 and TRBJ2-7, with 7 bases that match TRBD2. V was clipped by 3 bases and J by 4 bases; unmatched bases: 9. The length of the CDR3 is 15 residues. Per germline, CDR1 LNHDA and CDR2 SQIVND (reference sequence).

In this sample, this clone turned up once. The gene calls are TRBV28 and TRBJ1-1; 8 bases are a match to TRBD1. Germline CDR1 and CDR2: MDHEN and SYDVKM. The CDR3 sequence is 15 residues long. J was trimmed by 0 bases and V by 7 bases; bases with no gene match: 7. The CDR3 sequence: CASNPRTGLNTEAFF. The DNA for the CDR3 is TGTGCCAGCAACCCCCGGACAGGGTTGAACACTGAAGCTTTCTTT.

The chain links TRBV7-2 to TRBJ1-1, with 9 bases matching TRBD1. This CDR3 has 12 amino acids. The trim removed 5 bases at V and 11 bases at J, leaving 6 bases unmatched. The germline V gene has CDR1 SGHTA and CDR2 FQGNSA. In DNA, the CDR3 is TGTGCCAGCAGCCCCCGGACAGGGGTGGCTTTCTTT. Translation: CASSPRTGVAFF.

The J gene is TRBJ2-7, the V gene TRBV7-6; 8 bases fit TRBD2. Germline V gene sequence: CDR1 SGHVS, CDR2 FNYEAQ. With 0 bases clipped from V and 3 bases from J, the junction kept 4 bases outside the gene matches. The CDR3 extends over 15 amino acids. CDR3 residues: CASSLAASGLYEQYF. The CDR3 nucleotides are TGTGCCAGCAGCTTAGCCGCTAGCGGGCTCTACGAGCAGTACTTC.

This clone showed up just a few times. The chain links TRBV3-1 (or the pseudogene TRBV3-2) to TRBJ2-3, with 10 nucleotides matching TRBD2. Germline-derived CDR1 and CDR2 are LGHDT and YNNKEL (reference sequence). Unmatched junction bases numbered 1, after V lost 0 bases and J lost 1 base. The CDR3 has 16 residues. The CDR3 sequence: CASSQDGTSGTDTQYF. The DNA of the CDR3 is TGTGCCAGCAGCCAAGACGGGACTAGCGGCACAGATACGCAGTATTTT.

This clone was picked up one time. The CDR3 bases are TGTGCCAGCAGTCGCGACAGGGACACTGAAGCTTTCTTT. As protein: CASSRDRDTEAFF. V usage is TRBV11-2 and J usage is TRBJ1-1, with 7 bases matching TRBD1. CDR1 SGHAT and CDR2 FQNNGV come from the germline V gene. The ends lost 6 bases at V and 3 bases at J; junction bases unmatched: 4. The CDR3 is 13 residues long.

This clone was observed once. J is TRBJ2-7 and V is TRBV6-5, with D unclear. V was clipped by 10 bases and J by 7 bases, with 20 bases between them. Germline assignment: CDR1 MNHEY and CDR2 SVGAGI. CDR3 length equals 13 residues. DNA of the CDR3: TGTGCCACCACAACGAATAGAATGCGGGAGCAGTACTTC. It codes for CATTTNRMREQYF.

J is TRBJ2-7 and V is TRBV28, with TRBD1 matching 10 bases. The CDR3 extends over 19 amino acids. V lost 3 bases, J lost 4 bases, and 18 bases stayed unmatched. Germline V gives CDR1 MDHEN, CDR2 SYDVKM. The CDR3 DNA sequence: TGTGCCAGCAGTTTGCAATTAGGGCCACGGACAGGGGGGACTTACGAGCAGTACTTC. Amino acids: CASSLQLGPRTGGTYEQYF.

The rearrangement links TRBV19 to TRBJ2-1; TRBD1 matches at 7 bases. V was pared by 3 bases and J by 5 bases, with 10 bases of the junction left unmatched. The germline V gene has CDR1 LNHDA and CDR2 SQIVND (reference sequence). The CDR3 consists of 16 residues. CDR3 nucleotides: TGTGCCAGTAGTATGCTCTTGACAGGGATGGACAATGAGCAGTTCTTC. It specifies CASSMLLTGMDNEQFF.

The V gene is TRBV28, the J gene TRBJ1-6, with D tentatively TRBD1 (6 bases). This CDR3 is 15 amino acids long. V was pared by 6 bases and J by 2 bases, with 11 bases between. Germline V lookup: CDR1 MDHEN, CDR2 SYDVKM. This chain's CDR3 is CASREQGPYNSPLHF. The CDR3 nucleotides are TGTGCCAGCAGGGAACAGGGACCCTATAATTCACCCCTCCACTTT.

The J gene is TRBJ1-5, the V gene TRBV7-9; D may be TRBD1 (5 bases). V lost 0 bases and J 4 bases, leaving 22 bases between the germline ends. CDR1 is SEHNR and CDR2 is FQNEAQ in the germline V gene (reference sequence). This CDR3 is built from 19 residues. The CDR3 protein is CASSLAPPLGEGRNQPQHF. The CDR3 DNA follows: TGTGCCAGCAGCTTAGCCCCCCCATTGGGGGAGGGTAGGAATCAGCCCCAGCATTTT. The entire variable domain, with the rest obtained from reference TRBV7-9 and TRBJ1-5, is as follows: DTGVSQNPRHKITKRGQNVTFRCDPISEHNRLYWYRQTLGQGPEFLTYFQNEAQLEKSRLLSDRFSAERPKGSFSTLEIQRTEQGDSAMYLCASSLAPPLGEGRNQPQHFGDGTRLSIL.

The chain uses TRBV19 and TRBJ1-4, with D hard to call. Germline-derived CDR1 and CDR2 are LNHDA and SQIVND (reference sequence). V was trimmed by 2 bases and J by 8 bases, leaving 9 bases between them. CDR3 length: 13 residues. The CDR3, as DNA: TGTGCCAGTAGTATAAGGAGGGAGGAAAAACTGTTTTTT. It translates to CASSIRREEKLFF.

The chain recombines TRBV7-9 with TRBJ2-2; tentative D call: TRBD2 (5 bases). V lost 7 bases and J 2 bases, leaving 14 bases between the germline ends. CDR1 and CDR2 from the germline V gene are SEHNR and FQNEAQ (reference sequence). The CDR3 extends over 15 amino acids. The CDR3 loop is CASKRPTTNTGELFF. The CDR3 bases are TGTGCCAGCAAACGGCCGACTACAAACACCGGGGAGCTGTTTTTT. The full variable domain, rest sourced from reference TRBV7-9 and TRBJ2-2, is DTGVSQNPRHKITKRGQNVTFRCDPISEHNRLYWYRQTLGQGPEFLTYFQNEAQLEKSRLLSDRFSAERPKGSFSTLEIQRTEQGDSAMYLCASKRPTTNTGELFFGEGSRLTVL.

This rearrangement joins TRBV5-5 to TRBJ2-1; 9 positions agree with TRBD1. The V and J ends lost 4 bases and 6 bases, in that order; junction bases with no gene match: 5. The length of the CDR3 is 14 residues. Germline CDR1 is SGHKS and CDR2 is YYEKEE (reference sequence). CDR3 DNA sequence: TGTGCCAGCAGCCCGGGACAGGGTCTCAATGAGCAGTTCTTC. Protein product: CASSPGQGLNEQFF.

This sequence joins TRBV27 and TRBJ2-7; D call uncertain. Trimming pared 0 bases from V and 6 bases from J, leaving 9 bases between. Germline values: CDR1 MNHEY, CDR2 SMNVEV (reference sequence). The CDR3 spans 13 residues. This CDR3 reads CASSLSRLAEQYF. CDR3 sequence (DNA): TGTGCCAGCAGTTTATCCAGGCTTGCCGAGCAGTACTTC.